This TCR beta chain was found in a study of blood T cells in healthy people across ages. V lost 2 bases and J lost 7; bases outside the gene matches: 5. The germline gives CDR1 MGHDK, CDR2 SYGVNS. The CDR3 covers 14 residues. With a J-beta primer mix and a sample-barcoded 5' primer, a second PCR ran about 6 to 11 cycles. Each CDR3 protein gets one entry after TCRdb re-called the 5' RACE reads with MiXCR. In the table there are approximately 940,000 distinct CDR3 sequences, 45% to 50% of which are singletons. This TCR was recovered from a young man in good health. Sequenced sample: blood. This chain connects TRBV25-1 to TRBJ2-5, with 9 positions matching TRBD1. CDR3 sequence (DNA): TGTGCCAGCAGTGAAGGACAGGGGAAGGGGACCCAGTACTTC. Amino acid sequence: CASSEGQGKGTQYF.